The following is a T cell receptor (beta chain) sequence with its context. As yet, its antigen is unknown. Assay used: immunoSEQ multiplex PCR; TCRdb lists only in-frame clones, some missing. The sample includes 8,700 or so clones, 75% to 85% of them seen just once. The CDR3 totals 14 residues. The germline V gene encodes CDR1 SNHLY and CDR2 FYNNEI. The junction had 6 bases not matched to a gene; V was cut back by 6 bases and J by 6 bases. The data derive from a study of regulatory and conventional T cells in RAG deficiency. Study-level points and caveats: Omenn patients showed >90% Treg-Tconv overlap and shorter CDR3 lengths.

The sample was also linked to a second study, of regulatory T cells. Turning to that study: The PCR used 52 TRBV and 13 TRBJ primers.

This TCR derives from a human donor in good health. The V call is TRBV2, the J call TRBJ1-1, with 11 bases matching TRBD1. Sequenced input: CD8+ T cells sorted from blood. The CDR3 DNA reads TGTGCCAGCAGGTTGGGACAGGGGGGGGCTGAAGCTTTCTTT. Amino acids: CASRLGQGGAEAFF.